This TCR beta chain was found in a study of blood T cell repertoires in COVID-19. Study-level information: Spain, Italy and the United States supplied samples that represented acute and convalescent COVID-19. In each case, the material was cDNA or gDNA derived from T cells, B-cell-depleted T cells, or PBMCs.

In germline, CDR1 is LNHDA, CDR2 SQIVND (reference sequence). Trimming removed 7 bases from V and 4 bases from J; junction bases left unmatched: 6. This CDR3 spans 15 amino acids. In the source study's methods: Reference gene primer amplification in the assay estimated nucleated cell counts. Repertoires were generated with immunoSEQ multiplex PCR, while TCRdb's copy carries only in-frame clones and drops some. The V and J calls and clone size come from that table; D and trimming were worked out from the DNA. The repertoire holds around 100,000 clones, with about 85% as singletons. This sequence originates from a man aged 35-49 years with acute or convalescent COVID-19. The chain has TRBV19 and TRBJ2-1, with 11 nucleotides matching TRBD2. The sample comprised peripheral blood. The CDR3 region is CASTPGLAAYNEQFF. CDR3 bases: TGTGCCAGTACCCCGGGACTAGCGGCATACAATGAGCAGTTCTTC.